This T cell receptor (beta chain) was observed in a study of identical twins. With template switching, a universal primer site was added, and the cDNA carried unique molecular identifiers. TCRdb reanalysed the 5' RACE reads using MiXCR and keeps one entry per CDR3 protein. The profile shows hundreds of thousands of distinct CDR3 sequences, 7.1% of them singletons. In this sample, this clonotype turned up many times. The antigen is unknown. Study results and caveats: Excess sharing between twins was weaker in beta out-of-frame sequences.

The sample also formed part of further work on yellow fever vaccine responses in identical twins.

The sequencing sample was made of PBMCs. This TCR was recovered from a woman between 18 and 29 years old in good health.

CDR3 in DNA: TGTGCCACCAGTGATCCTGCAGTGGGCTTTTATAGCACAGATACGCAGTATTTT. This translates into CATSDPAVGFYSTDTQYF. The chain carries TRBV24-1 and TRBJ2-3, with D hard to call. Germline V CDR1 and CDR2: KGHDR, SFDVKD. V was cut by 3 bases and J by 0 bases, with 18 bases left in between. The CDR3 length is 18 residues.